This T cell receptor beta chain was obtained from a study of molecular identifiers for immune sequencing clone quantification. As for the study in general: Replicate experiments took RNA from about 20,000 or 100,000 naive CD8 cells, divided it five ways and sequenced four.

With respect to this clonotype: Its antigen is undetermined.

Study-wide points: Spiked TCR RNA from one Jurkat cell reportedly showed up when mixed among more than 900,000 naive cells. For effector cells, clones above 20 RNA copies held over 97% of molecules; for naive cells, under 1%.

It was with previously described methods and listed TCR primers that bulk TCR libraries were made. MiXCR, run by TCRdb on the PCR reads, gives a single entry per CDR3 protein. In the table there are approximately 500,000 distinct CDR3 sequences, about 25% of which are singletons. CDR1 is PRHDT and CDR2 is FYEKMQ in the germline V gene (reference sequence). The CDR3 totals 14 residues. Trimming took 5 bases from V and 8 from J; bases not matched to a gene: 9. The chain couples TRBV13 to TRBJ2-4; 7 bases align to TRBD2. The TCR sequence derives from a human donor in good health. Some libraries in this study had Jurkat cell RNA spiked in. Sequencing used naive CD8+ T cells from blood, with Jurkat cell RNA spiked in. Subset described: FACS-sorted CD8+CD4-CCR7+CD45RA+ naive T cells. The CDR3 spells CASSPRLREHIQYF. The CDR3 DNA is TGTGCCAGCAGCCCTCGGCTGCGGGAGCACATTCAGTACTTC.